This record looks at one T cell receptor beta chain sequence and its context. What antigen it recognizes has not been identified. Qualities for individual bases were not recorded, and no much larger clone is one base off. The data are from a study of cytotoxic CD8 clonotypes in ibrutinib-treated CLL (dated by TCRdb to the early 2020s). Regarding the research as a whole: The cohort had ten to twelve relapsed/refractory and roughly 15 treatment-naive patients; 17 were IGHV unmutated. Of the approximately 91 people in the trial, 26 had longitudinal samples available. On average, each sample had hundreds of thousands of productive templates and under 95,000 productive rearrangements. The response samples were drawn at a median of approximately twelve months into treatment, with a range of roughly 6 to 40 months. Every sample from remission and from progressive disease was obtained while the patients were still on ibrutinib. Partial responses were observed in 24 patients and complete responses in 2; after a median follow-up of about 69 months, remission was maintained in 14 patients and progression was observed in about twelve. Cryopreserved peripheral blood mononuclear cells were obtained before treatment, at response, and at either sustained remission or disease progression. Points the paper makes about the study in general: Clonality increased at ibrutinib response, stayed stable in sustained remission, and fell back toward baseline at progression. Public clonotypes were rare and either shrank or stayed stable during treatment, and the rise in clonality at ibrutinib response reflected expansion of private clonotypes. Sustained-remission and progressing patients did not have matched sampling times, and lymph node repertoires were not examined. Baseline clonality exceeded that of age-matched healthy donors and correlated strongly with circulating CD8+ T-cell counts.

Read against the paper, the sample's time point label means: 12 to 13 months on ibrutinib. For TCR beta library preparation, approximately 2 micrograms of genomic DNA were isolated from cryopreserved PBMCs. High-throughput TCR beta sequencing was performed on longitudinal blood samples from CLL patients receiving ibrutinib monotherapy. The patients took part in an open-label, single-center phase 2 trial of ibrutinib monotherapy. CDR1 is given as SGHDT and CDR2 as YYEEEE, both from the germline V gene. Inclusive of the bounding cysteine and phenylalanine, the CDR3 is 15 residues long. Left in the record is the CDR3 DNA by itself, 45 bases read in frame from the first base. V lost 4 bases and J lost 7 bases; the stretch between them is 18 bases long. A MiSeq instrument was used for deep resolution sequencing, which targeted depths ranging from 1 in 1 million up to 1 in 200,000 T cells, with coverage averaging 10x for each clonotype. The immunoSEQ hsTCRB Kit was used to generate the TCR beta libraries. On the authors' methods: ImmunoSEQ Data Assistant and ImmunoSEQ Analyzer were used for data analysis, and V, D and J genes were assigned according to IMGT definitions. Clonality, with values ranging from 0 to 1, was calculated as one minus the normalized Shannon entropy of productive rearrangement frequencies. Public clonotype analysis was restricted to overrepresented clonotypes comprising at least 0.05% of each patient's repertoire. Some 14 age-matched healthy donor repertoires from immuneACCESS served as clonality controls. Held by TCRdb, this immuneACCESS table contains in-frame sequences only and omits some clones. Under half of the omission traces to an unresolved V gene where checked; the cause of the rest is unknown. V and J calls and clone size are copied from that table; D and trimming were computed from the DNA. The sample table shows just over 200,000 clones, and 75% to 85% are seen once. More than 9.5% of the sample rests with the top ten.

Sequencing used PBMCs, obtained after 12 months of ibrutinib treatment. This TCR derives from a human donor with chronic lymphocytic leukemia. The chain links TRBV5-6 with TRBJ2-1, with a weak D call of TRBD2 (6 bases match). The nucleotide sequence is given as TGTGCCAGCAGCGCGCAATCCGGGACTGTTAATGAGCAGTTCTTC. The resulting protein is CASSAQSGTVNEQFF.